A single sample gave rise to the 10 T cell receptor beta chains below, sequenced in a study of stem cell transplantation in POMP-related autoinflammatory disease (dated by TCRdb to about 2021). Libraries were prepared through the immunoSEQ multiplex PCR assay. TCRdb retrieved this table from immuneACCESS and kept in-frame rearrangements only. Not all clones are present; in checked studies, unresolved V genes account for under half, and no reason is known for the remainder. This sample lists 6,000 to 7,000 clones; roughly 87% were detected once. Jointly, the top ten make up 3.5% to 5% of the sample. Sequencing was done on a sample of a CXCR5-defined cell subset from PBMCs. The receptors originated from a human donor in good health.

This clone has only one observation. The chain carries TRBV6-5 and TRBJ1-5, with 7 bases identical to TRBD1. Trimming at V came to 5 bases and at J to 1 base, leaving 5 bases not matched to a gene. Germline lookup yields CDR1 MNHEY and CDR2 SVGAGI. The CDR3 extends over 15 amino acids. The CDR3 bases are TGTGCCAGCAGTCCCTCGACAGGGAGCAATCAGCCCCAGCATTTT. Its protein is CASSPSTGSNQPQHF.

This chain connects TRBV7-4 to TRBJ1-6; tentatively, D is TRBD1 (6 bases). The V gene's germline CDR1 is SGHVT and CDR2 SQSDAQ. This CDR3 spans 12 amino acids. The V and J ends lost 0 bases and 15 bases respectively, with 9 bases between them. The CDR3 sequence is CASSLASGVLHF. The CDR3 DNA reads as TGTGCCAGCAGCTTAGCATCAGGGGTCCTCCACTTT.

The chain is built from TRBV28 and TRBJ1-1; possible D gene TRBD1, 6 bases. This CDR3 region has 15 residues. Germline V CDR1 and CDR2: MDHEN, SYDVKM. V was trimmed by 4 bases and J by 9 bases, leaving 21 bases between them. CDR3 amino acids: CASSYGGGEGGKAFF. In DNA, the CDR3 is TGTGCCAGCAGTTACGGCGGAGGGGAGGGGGGGAAAGCTTTCTTT.

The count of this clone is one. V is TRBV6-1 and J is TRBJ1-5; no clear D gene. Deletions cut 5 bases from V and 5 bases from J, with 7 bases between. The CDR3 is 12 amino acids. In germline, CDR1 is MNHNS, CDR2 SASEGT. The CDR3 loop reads CASSTTHQPQHF. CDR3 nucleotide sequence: TGTGCCAGCAGTACCACTCATCAGCCCCAGCATTTT.

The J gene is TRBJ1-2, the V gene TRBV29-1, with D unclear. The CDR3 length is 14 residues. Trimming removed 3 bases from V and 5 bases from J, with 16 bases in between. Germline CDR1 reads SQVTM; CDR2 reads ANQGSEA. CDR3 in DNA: TGCAGCGTTGACGCGGGCGGGTTGGGGTATGGCTACACCTTC. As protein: CSVDAGGLGYGYTF.

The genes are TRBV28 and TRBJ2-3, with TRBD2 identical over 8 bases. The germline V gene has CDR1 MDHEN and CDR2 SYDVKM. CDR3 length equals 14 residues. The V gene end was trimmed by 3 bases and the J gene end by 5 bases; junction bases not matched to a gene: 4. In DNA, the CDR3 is TGTGCCAGCAGTTTCGGGGGGGCCCAAGATACGCAGTATTTT. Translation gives CASSFGGAQDTQYF. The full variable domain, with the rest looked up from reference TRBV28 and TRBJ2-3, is DVKVTQSSRYLVKRTGEKVFLECVQDMDHENMFWYRQDPGLGLRLIYFSYDVKMKEKGDIPEGYSVSREKKERFSLILESASTNQTSMYLCASSFGGAQDTQYFGPGTRLTVL.

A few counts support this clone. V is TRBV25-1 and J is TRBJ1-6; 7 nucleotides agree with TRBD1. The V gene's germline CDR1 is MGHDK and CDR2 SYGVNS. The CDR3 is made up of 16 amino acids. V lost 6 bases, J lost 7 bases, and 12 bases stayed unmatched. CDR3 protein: CASRPVGGQTNSPLHF. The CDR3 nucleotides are TGTGCCAGCAGACCCGTAGGGGGACAGACCAATTCACCCCTCCACTTT.

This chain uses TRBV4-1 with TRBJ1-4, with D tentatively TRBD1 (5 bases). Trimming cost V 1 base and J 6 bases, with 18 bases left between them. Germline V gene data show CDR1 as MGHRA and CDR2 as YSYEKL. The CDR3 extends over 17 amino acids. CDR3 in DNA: TGCGCCAGCAGCCAAGTCCCCGGGACCCGGAGGGATGAAAAACTGTTTTTT. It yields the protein CASSQVPGTRRDEKLFF.

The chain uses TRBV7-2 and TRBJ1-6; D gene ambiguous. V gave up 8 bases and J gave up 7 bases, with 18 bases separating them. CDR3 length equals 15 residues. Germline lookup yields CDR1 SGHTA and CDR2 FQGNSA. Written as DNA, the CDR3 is TGTGCCAGCGGCCGGGGTTCCAATTTAAATTCACCCCTCCACTTT. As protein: CASGRGSNLNSPLHF.

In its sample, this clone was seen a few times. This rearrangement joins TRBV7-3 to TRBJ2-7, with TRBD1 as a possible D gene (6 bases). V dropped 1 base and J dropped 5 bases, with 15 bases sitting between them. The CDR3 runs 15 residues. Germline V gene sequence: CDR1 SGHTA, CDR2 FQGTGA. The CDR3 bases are TGTGCCAGCAGCTTAATTGGCACAGGGTCCCACGAGCAGTACTTC. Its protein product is CASSLIGTGSHEQYF.